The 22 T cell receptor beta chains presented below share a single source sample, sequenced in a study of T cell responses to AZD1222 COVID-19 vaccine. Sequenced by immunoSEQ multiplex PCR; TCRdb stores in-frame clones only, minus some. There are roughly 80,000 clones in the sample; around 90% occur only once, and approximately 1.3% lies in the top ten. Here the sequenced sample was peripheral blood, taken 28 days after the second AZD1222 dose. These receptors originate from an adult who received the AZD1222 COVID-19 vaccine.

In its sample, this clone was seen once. The CDR3 DNA reads as TGTGCCTGGAGTATTGACACAGGATTGAACACCATATATTTT. Its protein is CAWSIDTGLNTIYF. The chain carries TRBV30 and TRBJ1-3, with a tentative D call TRBD1 (5 bases). Germline CDR1 and CDR2: GTSNPN and SVGIG (reference sequence). This CDR3 spans 14 amino acids. Between the trimmed V and J ends, which lost 2 bases and 7 bases, there was a span of 15 bases. The complete variable domain, with remaining parts taken from reference TRBV30 and TRBJ1-3, reads SQTIHQWPATLVQPVGSPLSLECTVEGTSNPNLYWYRQAAGRGLQLLFYSVGIGQISSEVPQNLSASRPQDRQFILSSKKLLLSDSGFYLCAWSIDTGLNTIYFGEGSWLTVV.

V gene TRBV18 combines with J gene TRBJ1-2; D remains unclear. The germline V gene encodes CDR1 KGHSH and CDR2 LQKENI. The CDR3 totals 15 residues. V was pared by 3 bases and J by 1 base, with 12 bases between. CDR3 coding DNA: TGTGCCAGCTCACCCTACGACCGAATTAACTATGGCTACACCTTC. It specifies CASSPYDRINYGYTF.

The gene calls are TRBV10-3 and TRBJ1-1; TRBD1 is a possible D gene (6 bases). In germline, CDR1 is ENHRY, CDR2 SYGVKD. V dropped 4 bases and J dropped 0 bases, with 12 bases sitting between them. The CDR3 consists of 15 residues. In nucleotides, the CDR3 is TGTGCCATCAGTGGTGGGGGCAGCATGAACACTGAAGCTTTCTTT. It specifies CAISGGGSMNTEAFF.

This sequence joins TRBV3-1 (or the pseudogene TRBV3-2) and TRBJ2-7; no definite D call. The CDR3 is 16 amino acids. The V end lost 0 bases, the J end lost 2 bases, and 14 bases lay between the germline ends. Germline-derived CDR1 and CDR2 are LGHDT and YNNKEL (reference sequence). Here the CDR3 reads CASSQDYGVNPYEQYF. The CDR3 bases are TGTGCCAGCAGCCAAGACTATGGGGTTAACCCCTACGAGCAGTACTTC.

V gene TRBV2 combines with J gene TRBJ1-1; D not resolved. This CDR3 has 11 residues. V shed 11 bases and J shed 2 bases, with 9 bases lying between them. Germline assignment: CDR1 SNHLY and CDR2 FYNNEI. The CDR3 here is CAGKVNTEAFF. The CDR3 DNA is TGTGCCGGTAAAGTTAACACTGAAGCTTTCTTT.

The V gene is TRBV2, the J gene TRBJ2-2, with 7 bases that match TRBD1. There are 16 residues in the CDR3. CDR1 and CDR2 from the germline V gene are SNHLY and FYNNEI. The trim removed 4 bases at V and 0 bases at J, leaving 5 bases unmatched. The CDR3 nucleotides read TGTGCCAGCAGTGCTCAGGGGACAGCGAACACCGGGGAGCTGTTTTTT. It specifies CASSAQGTANTGELFF.

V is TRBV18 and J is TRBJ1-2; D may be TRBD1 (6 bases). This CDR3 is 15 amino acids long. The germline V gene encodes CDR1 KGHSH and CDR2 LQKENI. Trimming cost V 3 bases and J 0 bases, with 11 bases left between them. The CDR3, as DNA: TGTGCCAGCTCACCCGGGACAAACACTAACTATGGCTACACCTTC. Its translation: CASSPGTNTNYGYTF.

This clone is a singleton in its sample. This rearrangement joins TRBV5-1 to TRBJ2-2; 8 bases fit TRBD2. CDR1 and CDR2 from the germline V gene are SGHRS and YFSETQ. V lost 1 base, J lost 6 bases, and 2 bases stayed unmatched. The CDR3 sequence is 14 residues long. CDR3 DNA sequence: TGCGCCAGCAGCTTGAATAGCGGGGCCGGGGAGCTGTTTTTT. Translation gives CASSLNSGAGELFF.

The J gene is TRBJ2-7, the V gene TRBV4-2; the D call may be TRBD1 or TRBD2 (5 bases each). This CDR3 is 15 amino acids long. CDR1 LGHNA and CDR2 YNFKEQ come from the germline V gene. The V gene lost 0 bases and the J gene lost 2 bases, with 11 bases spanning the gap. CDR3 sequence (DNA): TGTGCCAGCAGCCAAGACGGGACGGAGACCTACGAGCAGTACTTC. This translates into CASSQDGTETYEQYF.

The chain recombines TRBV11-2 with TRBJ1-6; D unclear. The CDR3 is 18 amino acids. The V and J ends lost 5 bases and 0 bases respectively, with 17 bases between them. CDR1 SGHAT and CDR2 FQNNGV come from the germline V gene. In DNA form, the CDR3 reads TGTGCCAGCAGCCTAGCACCGGGCCCTAGCTCCTATAATTCACCCCTCCACTTT. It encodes CASSLAPGPSSYNSPLHF.

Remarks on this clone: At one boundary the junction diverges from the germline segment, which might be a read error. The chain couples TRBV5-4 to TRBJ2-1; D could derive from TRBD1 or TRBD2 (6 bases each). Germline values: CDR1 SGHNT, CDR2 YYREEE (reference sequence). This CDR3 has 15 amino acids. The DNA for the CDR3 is TGTGCCAGCACCTTGGGGGGACAAGTAATCAATGAGCAGTTCTTC. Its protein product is CASTLGGQVINEQFF.

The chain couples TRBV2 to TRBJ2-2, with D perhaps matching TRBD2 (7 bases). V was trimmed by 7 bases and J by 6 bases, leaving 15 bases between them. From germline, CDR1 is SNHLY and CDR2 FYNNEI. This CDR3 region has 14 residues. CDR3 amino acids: CASTLRGGAGELFF. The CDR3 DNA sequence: TGTGCCAGCACCCTAAGGGGGGGTGCCGGGGAGCTGTTTTTT.

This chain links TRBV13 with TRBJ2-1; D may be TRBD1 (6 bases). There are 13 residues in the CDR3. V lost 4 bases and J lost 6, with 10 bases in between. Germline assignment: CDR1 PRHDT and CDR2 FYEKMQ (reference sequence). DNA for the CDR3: TGTGCCAGCAGCTCACAGGGTGTCAATGAGCAGTTCTTC. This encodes CASSSQGVNEQFF.

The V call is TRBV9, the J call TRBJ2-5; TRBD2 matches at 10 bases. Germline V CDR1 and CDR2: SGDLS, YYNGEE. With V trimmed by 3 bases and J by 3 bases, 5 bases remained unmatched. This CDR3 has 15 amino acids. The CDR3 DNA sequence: TGTGCCAGCAGCGCTTACGGACTAGCGGAAGAGACCCAGTACTTC. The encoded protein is CASSAYGLAEETQYF.

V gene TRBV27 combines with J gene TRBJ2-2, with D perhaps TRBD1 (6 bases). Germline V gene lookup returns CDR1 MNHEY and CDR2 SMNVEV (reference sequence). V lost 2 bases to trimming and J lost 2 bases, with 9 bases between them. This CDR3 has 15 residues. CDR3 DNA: TGTGCCAGCAGTTTAGGCAGGGGTAACACCGGGGAGCTGTTTTTT. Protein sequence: CASSLGRGNTGELFF.

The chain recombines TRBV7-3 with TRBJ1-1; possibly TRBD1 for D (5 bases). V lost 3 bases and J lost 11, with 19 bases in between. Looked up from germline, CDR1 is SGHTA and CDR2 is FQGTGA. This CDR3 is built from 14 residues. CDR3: CASSFMGTGGVAFF. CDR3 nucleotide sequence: TGTGCCAGCAGCTTTATGGGGACTGGGGGTGTGGCTTTCTTT.

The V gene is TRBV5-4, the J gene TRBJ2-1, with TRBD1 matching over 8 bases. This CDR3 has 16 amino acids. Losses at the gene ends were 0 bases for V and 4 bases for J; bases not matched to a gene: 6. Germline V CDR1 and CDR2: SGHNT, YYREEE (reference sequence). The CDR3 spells CASSLVNQGAYNEQFF. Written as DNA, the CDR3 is TGTGCCAGCAGCTTGGTAAACCAGGGGGCGTACAATGAGCAGTTCTTC.

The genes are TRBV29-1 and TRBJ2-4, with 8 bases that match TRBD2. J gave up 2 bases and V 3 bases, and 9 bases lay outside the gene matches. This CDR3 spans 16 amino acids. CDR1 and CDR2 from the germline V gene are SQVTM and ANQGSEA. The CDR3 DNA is TGCAGCGTTGAGGATGGGACTAGTCGGCCCAAAAACATTCAGTACTTC. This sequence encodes CSVEDGTSRPKNIQYF.

CDR3 coding DNA: TGTGCCAGCAGCGGTTTGGGGGGCGGTCCCCTCCACTTT. This sequence encodes CASSGLGGGPLHF. The V and J genes are TRBV2 and TRBJ1-6; maybe TRBD1 (6 bases). The V end lost 6 bases, the J end lost 13 bases, and 16 bases lay between the germline ends. CDR3 size: 13 residues. Germline CDR1 and CDR2: SNHLY and FYNNEI.

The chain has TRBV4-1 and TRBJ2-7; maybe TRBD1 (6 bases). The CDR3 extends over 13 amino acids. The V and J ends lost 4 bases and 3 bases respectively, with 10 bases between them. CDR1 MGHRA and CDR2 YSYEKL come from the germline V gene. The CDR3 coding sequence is TGCGCCAGCAGCCTAACGGACAGCTACGAGCAGTACTTC. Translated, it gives CASSLTDSYEQYF.

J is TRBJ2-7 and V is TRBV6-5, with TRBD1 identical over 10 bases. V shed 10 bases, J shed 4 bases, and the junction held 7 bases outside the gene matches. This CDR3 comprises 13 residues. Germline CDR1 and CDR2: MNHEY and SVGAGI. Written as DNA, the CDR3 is TGTGCCACCTCCGGGGACAGGGGTTACGAGCAGTACTTC. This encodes CATSGDRGYEQYF.

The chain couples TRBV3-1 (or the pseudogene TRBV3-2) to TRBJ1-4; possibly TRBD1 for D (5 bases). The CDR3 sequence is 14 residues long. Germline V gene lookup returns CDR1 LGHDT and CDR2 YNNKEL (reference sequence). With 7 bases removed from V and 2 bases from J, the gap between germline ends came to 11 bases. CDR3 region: CASTPGTTNEKLFF. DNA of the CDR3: TGTGCCAGCACCCCAGGGACGACTAATGAAAAACTGTTTTTT.